A single sample is the source of the 18 T cell receptor beta chains below, sequenced in a study of CD8 T cells in Susac syndrome. RNA amounts of roughly 0.45 to 1 ug underwent reverse transcription with random hexamers. TCRdb re-analysed the immunoSEQ multiplex PCR reads in MiXCR, keeping a single row per CDR3 protein. In the table there are about 150,000 distinct CDR3 sequences, approximately 95% of which are singletons. The specimen sequenced was CD4+ T cells from PBMCs. The receptor source for this set is a human donor with Susac syndrome.

This chain links TRBV12-3 or TRBV12-4 with TRBJ1-5; D might be TRBD1 (5 bases). This CDR3 spans 14 amino acids. V was cut by 2 bases and J by 5 bases, with 10 bases left in between. The CDR3 reads CASSLRGEDQPQHF. Here the CDR3 DNA reads TGTGCCAGCAGTTTAAGAGGGGAGGATCAGCCCCAGCATTTT.

The rearrangement links TRBV29-1 to TRBJ2-3; no definite D call. The CDR3 is 13 amino acids. Germline-derived CDR1 and CDR2 are SQVTM and ANQGSEA. V shed 3 bases and J shed 6 bases, with 13 bases lying between them. The CDR3 reads CSVDNPTYDTQYF. For the CDR3, the DNA is TGCAGCGTTGATAACCCGACGTATGATACGCAGTATTTT.

The chain carries TRBV12-3 or TRBV12-4 and TRBJ1-1; D gene uncertain. The CDR3 totals 14 residues. Trimming took 8 bases from V and 1 from J, leaving 14 bases between them. CDR3 loop: CASGPTSGNTEAFF. Written as DNA, the CDR3 is TGTGCCAGCGGACCCACTTCGGGGAACACTGAAGCTTTCTTT.

The genes are TRBV11-2 and TRBJ2-5; D is unclear. Germline values: CDR1 SGHAT, CDR2 FQNNGV. The length of the CDR3 is 11 residues. Trimming took 2 bases from V and 5 from J, leaving 3 bases between them. Written as DNA, the CDR3 is TGTGCCAGCAGCTTATTCGAGACCCAGTACTTC. Its translation: CASSLFETQYF.

This sequence joins TRBV15 and TRBJ1-2; D unresolved. Germline V gene sequence: CDR1 LNHNV, CDR2 YYDKDF (reference sequence). With 1 base removed from V and 4 bases from J, the gap between germline ends came to 7 bases. The CDR3 has 13 amino acids. CDR3 coding DNA: TGTGCCACCAGCAGAGCTCAGAGCTATGGCTACACCTTC. Protein: CATSRAQSYGYTF.

J is TRBJ1-2 and V is TRBV11-2, with D possibly being TRBD1 (6 bases). The CDR3 length is 14 residues. V was pared by 9 bases and J by 4 bases, with 18 bases between. Germline CDR1 SGHAT, CDR2 FQNNGV. As DNA, the CDR3 is TGTGCCAGTCAGACTAGGACAGTGAGCTATGGCTACACCTTC. Encoded protein: CASQTRTVSYGYTF.

This clonotype was seen once. V gene TRBV7-9 combines with J gene TRBJ2-7; D might be TRBD1 (6 bases). Between the trimmed V and J ends, which lost 5 bases and 2 bases, there was a span of 16 bases. The CDR3 is 15 residues long. Germline CDR1 reads SEHNR; CDR2 reads FQNEAQ (reference sequence). This CDR3 is CASSPWAQGAYEQYF. In DNA, the CDR3 is TGTGCCAGCAGCCCTTGGGCACAGGGCGCCTACGAGCAGTACTTC.

V usage is TRBV12-3 or TRBV12-4 and J usage is TRBJ2-4; TRBD1 or TRBD2 may be the D gene (5 bases each). V shed 5 bases and J shed 6 bases, with 11 bases lying between them. The CDR3 consists of 13 residues. This CDR3 reads CASSPGALNIQYF. CDR3 nucleotide sequence: TGTGCCAGCAGTCCCGGGGCCTTAAACATTCAGTACTTC.

The gene calls are TRBV3-1 and TRBJ1-2; D is undetermined. The CDR3 consists of 11 residues. The germline V gene has CDR1 LGHDT and CDR2 YNNKEL (reference sequence). Trimming stripped 9 bases from V and 5 bases from J, with 10 bases between. The CDR3 coding sequence is TGTGCCAGTCGCGACCTATATGGCTACACCTTC. Amino acid sequence: CASRDLYGYTF.

This sequence joins TRBV20-1 and TRBJ1-2; possible D gene TRBD1, 5 bases. The CDR3 sequence is 12 residues long. CDR1 and CDR2 (germline): DFQATT, SNEGSKA (reference sequence). V was cut by 3 bases and J by 7 bases, with 12 bases left in between. CDR3 in amino acids: CSASRQGGGYTF. DNA of the CDR3: TGCAGTGCTAGTCGGCAGGGAGGTGGCTACACCTTC.

The chain has TRBV7-2 and TRBJ2-6, with D tentatively TRBD2 (5 bases). Germline CDR1 and CDR2: SGHTA and FQGNSA. The CDR3 is 16 residues long. Trimming pared 5 bases from V and 1 base from J, leaving 12 bases between. CDR3 DNA sequence: TGTGCCAGCAGCCCCGCGGCGGGTTCTGGGGCCAACGTCCTGACTTTC. It yields the protein CASSPAAGSGANVLTF.

With regard to this clonotype: A junction end diverges from the germline sequence, so it may reflect a read error. The chain recombines TRBV20-1 with TRBJ2-5; 7 bases line up with TRBD2. The V gene's germline CDR1 is DFQATT and CDR2 SNEGSKA (reference sequence). CDR3 length: 14 amino acids. CDR3 sequence: CSARASGGRETQYF. The DNA of the CDR3 is TGCAGTGCCAGAGCTTCGGGGGGTAGGGAGACCCAGTACTTC.

This sequence joins TRBV7-2 and TRBJ2-5; no reliable D call. Trimming removed 1 base from V and 2 bases from J, with 8 bases in between. Germline V lookup: CDR1 SGHTA, CDR2 FQGNSA. The CDR3 extends over 14 amino acids. The CDR3 DNA follows: TGTGCCAGCAGCTTAGGGCCAGGACAAGAGACCCAGTACTTC. This translates into CASSLGPGQETQYF.

The V call is TRBV7-3, the J call TRBJ1-5, with D uncertain. Germline V CDR1 and CDR2: SGHTA, FQGTGA. V was trimmed by 2 bases and J by 5 bases, leaving 13 bases between them. This CDR3 has 15 residues. CDR3: CASSLLGGNYQPQHF. DNA for the CDR3: TGTGCCAGCAGCTTATTGGGAGGGAACTATCAGCCCCAGCATTTT.

The V call is TRBV20-1, the J call TRBJ2-3, with 11 bases fitting TRBD2. With V trimmed by 6 bases and J by 5 bases, 7 bases remained unmatched. Germline V lookup: CDR1 DFQATT, CDR2 SNEGSKA (reference sequence). CDR3 length: 14 residues. Here the CDR3 DNA reads TGCAGTGCGACCATAGCGGGGGGGAAAGATACGCAGTATTTT. Translated, it gives CSATIAGGKDTQYF.

The V call is TRBV20-1, the J call TRBJ2-5; D is possibly TRBD1 (6 bases). CDR1 and CDR2 (germline): DFQATT, SNEGSKA (reference sequence). The CDR3 contains 13 residues. The V gene lost 0 bases and the J gene lost 5 bases, with 10 bases spanning the gap. The CDR3 region has the DNA TGCAGTGCTAGAGATGGGGGCGGGGAGACCCAGTACTTC. Protein sequence: CSARDGGGETQYF.

The chain recombines TRBV25-1 with TRBJ2-7; no definite D call. There are 15 residues in the CDR3. Trimming removed 8 bases from V and 0 bases from J, with 17 bases in between. In germline, CDR1 is MGHDK, CDR2 SYGVNS. As DNA, the CDR3 is TGTGCCAGCGCATCGAGAGGCAGGAGCTCCTACGAGCAGTACTTC. This translates into CASASRGRSSYEQYF.

The rearrangement uses TRBV15 and TRBJ2-1; TRBD2 aligns across 16 bases. The CDR3 covers 17 residues. Unmatched junction bases numbered 11, after V lost 6 bases and J lost 9 bases. Germline CDR1 and CDR2: LNHNV and YYDKDF (reference sequence). DNA of the CDR3: TGTGCCACCAGTAAACCGGGACTAGCGGGGGGGGTTGGTGAGCAGTTCTTC. As protein: CATSKPGLAGGVGEQFF.